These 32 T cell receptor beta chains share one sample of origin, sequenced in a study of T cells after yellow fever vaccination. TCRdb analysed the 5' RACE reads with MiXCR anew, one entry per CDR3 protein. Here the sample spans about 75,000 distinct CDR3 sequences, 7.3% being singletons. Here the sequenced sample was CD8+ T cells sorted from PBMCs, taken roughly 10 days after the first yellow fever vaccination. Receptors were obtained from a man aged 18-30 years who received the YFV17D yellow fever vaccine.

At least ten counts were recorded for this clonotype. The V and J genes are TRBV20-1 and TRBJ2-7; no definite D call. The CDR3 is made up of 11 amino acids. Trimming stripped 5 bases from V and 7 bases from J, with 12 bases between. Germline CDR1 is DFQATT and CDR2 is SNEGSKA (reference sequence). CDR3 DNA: TGCAGTGCTCCCCTCTGGCAGGAGCAGTACTTC. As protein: CSAPLWQEQYF.

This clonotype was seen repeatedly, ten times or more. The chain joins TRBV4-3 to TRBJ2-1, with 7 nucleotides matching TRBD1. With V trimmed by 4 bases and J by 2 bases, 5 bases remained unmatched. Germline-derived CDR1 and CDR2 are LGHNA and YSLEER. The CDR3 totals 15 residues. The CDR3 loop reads CASSLGTAAYNEQFF. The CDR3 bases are TGCGCCAGCAGCCTTGGGACAGCAGCCTACAATGAGCAGTTCTTC.

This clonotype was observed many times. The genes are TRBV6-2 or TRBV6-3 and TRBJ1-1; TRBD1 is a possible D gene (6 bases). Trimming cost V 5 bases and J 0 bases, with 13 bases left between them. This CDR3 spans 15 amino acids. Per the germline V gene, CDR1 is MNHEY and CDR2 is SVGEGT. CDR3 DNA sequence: TGTGCCAGCAGTCTACCGACAGGATTGAACACTGAAGCTTTCTTT. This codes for CASSLPTGLNTEAFF.

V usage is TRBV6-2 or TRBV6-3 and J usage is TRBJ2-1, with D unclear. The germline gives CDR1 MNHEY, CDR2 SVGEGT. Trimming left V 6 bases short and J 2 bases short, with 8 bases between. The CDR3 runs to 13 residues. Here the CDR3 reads CASRQPPYNEQFF. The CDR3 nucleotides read TGTGCCAGCAGGCAGCCCCCCTACAATGAGCAGTTCTTC.

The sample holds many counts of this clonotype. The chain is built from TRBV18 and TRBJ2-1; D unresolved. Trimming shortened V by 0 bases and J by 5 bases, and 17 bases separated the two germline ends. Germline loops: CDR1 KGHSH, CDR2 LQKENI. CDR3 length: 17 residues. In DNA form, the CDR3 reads TGTGCCAGCTCACCACCCACTTTCACGGTTTATGACAATGAGCAGTTCTTC. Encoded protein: CASSPPTFTVYDNEQFF. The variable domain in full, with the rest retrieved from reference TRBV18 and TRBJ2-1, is NAGVMQNPRHLVRRRGQEARLRCSPMKGHSHVYWYRQLPEEGLKFMVYLQKENIIDESGMPKERFSAEFPKEGPSILRIQQVVRGDSAAYFCASSPPTFTVYDNEQFFGPGTRLTVL.

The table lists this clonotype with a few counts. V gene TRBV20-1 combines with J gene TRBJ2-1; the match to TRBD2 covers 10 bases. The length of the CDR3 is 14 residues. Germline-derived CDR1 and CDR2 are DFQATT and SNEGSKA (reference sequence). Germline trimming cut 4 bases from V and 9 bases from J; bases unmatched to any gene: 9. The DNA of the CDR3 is TGCAGTGCTACCACAGCGGGGGGGCCCGTTGAGCAGTTCTTC. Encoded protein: CSATTAGGPVEQFF.

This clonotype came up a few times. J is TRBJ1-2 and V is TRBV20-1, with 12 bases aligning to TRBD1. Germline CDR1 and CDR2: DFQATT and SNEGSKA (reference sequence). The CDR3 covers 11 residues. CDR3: CGGQGAVGYTF. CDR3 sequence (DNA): TGCGGGGGACAGGGGGCAGTTGGCTACACCTTC.

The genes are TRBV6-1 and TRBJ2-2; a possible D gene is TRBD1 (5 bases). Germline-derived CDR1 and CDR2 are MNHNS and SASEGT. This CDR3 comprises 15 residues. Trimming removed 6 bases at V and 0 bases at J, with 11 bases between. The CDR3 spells CASSPSTANTGELFF. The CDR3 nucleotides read TGTGCCAGCAGCCCATCGACAGCGAACACCGGGGAGCTGTTTTTT.

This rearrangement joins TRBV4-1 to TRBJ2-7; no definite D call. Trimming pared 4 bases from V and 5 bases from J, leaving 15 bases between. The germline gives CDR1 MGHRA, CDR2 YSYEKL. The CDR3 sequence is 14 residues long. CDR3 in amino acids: CASSLRHGEDEQYV. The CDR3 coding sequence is TGCGCCAGCAGCCTCCGACATGGAGAGGACGAGCAGTACGTC.

DNA of the CDR3: TGCGCCAGCAGCCGCTCCCCTAGCGACCACAATGAGCAGTTCTTC. Encoded protein: CASSRSPSDHNEQFF. This rearrangement joins TRBV5-1 to TRBJ2-1; perhaps TRBD2 as D (6 bases). The CDR3 runs 15 residues. Deletions cut 4 bases from V and 5 bases from J, with 16 bases between. Germline-derived CDR1 and CDR2 are SGHRS and YFSETQ.

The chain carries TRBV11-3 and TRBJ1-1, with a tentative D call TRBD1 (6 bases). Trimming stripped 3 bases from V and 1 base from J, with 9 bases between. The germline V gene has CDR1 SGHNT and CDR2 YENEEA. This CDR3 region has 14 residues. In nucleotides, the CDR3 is TGTGCCAGCAGCTTTGGCAGGGGGAACACTGAAGCTTTCTTT. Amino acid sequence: CASSFGRGNTEAFF.

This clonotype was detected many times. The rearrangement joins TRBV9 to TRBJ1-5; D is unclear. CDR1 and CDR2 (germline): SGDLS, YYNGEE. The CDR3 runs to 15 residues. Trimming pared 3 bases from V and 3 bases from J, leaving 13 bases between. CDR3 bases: TGTGCCAGCAGCGGCTTGGGGTCCATCAATCAGCCCCAGCATTTT. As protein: CASSGLGSINQPQHF.

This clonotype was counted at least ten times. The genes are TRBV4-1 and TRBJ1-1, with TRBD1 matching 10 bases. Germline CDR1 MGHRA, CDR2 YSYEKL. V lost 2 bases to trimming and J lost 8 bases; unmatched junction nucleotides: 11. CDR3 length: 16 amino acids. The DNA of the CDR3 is TGCGCCAGCAGCCAAAACCCTCGGGACAGGGGCGGGGAAGCTTTCTTT. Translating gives CASSQNPRDRGGEAFF.

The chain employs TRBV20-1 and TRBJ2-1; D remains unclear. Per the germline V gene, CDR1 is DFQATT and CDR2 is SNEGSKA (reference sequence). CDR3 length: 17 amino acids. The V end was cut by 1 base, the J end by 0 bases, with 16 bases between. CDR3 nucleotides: TGCAGTGCTAGAGCCCCTCCCACAGTCTTCTCCTACAATGAGCAGTTCTTC. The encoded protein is CSARAPPTVFSYNEQFF.

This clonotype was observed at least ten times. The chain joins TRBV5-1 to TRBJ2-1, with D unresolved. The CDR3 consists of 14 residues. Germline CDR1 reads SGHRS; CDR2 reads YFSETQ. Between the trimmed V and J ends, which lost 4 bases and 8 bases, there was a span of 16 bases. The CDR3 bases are TGCGCCAGCAGCCCATGGACCGCCGCGGATGAGCAGTTCTTC. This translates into CASSPWTAADEQFF.

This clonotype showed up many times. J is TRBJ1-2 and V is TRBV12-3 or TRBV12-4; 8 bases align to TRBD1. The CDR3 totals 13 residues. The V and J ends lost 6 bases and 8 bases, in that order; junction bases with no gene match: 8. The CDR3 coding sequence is TGTGCCAGCAGCCACGGACAGGGTGGAGGCTACACCTTC. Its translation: CASSHGQGGGYTF.

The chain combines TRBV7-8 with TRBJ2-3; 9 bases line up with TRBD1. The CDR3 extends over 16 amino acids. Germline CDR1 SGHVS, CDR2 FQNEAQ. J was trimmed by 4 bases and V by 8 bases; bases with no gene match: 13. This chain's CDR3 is CASVRGTGYSSDTQYF. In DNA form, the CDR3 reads TGTGCCAGCGTACGAGGGACAGGGTATTCCTCAGATACGCAGTATTTT.

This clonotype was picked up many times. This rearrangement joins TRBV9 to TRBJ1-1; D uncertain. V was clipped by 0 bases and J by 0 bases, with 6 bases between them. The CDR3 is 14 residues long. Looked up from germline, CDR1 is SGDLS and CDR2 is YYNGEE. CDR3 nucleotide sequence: TGTGCCAGCAGCGTAGGGAGTATGAACACTGAAGCTTTCTTT. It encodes CASSVGSMNTEAFF.

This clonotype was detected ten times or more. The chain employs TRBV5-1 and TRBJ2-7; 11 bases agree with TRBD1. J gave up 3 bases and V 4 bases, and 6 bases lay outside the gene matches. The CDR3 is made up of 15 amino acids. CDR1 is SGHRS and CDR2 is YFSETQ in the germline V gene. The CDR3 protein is CASSGGQGAIYEQYF. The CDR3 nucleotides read TGCGCCAGCAGCGGAGGACAGGGGGCGATCTACGAGCAGTACTTC.

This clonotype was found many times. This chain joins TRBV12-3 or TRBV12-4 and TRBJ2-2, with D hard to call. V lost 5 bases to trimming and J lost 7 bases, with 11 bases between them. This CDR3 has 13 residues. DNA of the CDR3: TGTGCCAGCAGTCCTGGTCCGGGCGGGGAGCTGTTTTTT. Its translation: CASSPGPGGELFF.

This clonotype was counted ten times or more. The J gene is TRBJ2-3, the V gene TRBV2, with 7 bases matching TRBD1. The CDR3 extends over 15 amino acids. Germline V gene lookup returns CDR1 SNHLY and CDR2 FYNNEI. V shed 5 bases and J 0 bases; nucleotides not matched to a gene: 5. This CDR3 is CASSWTGDSTDTQYF. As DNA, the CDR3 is TGTGCCAGCAGTTGGACAGGCGATAGCACAGATACGCAGTATTTT.

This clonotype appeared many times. The CDR3 DNA is TGTGCCAGCAGCCCTTGGGGATCAGGGACTGAAGCTTTCTTT. Encoded protein: CASSPWGSGTEAFF. This chain uses TRBV7-3 with TRBJ1-1; D is possibly TRBD1 (5 bases). The CDR3 has 14 amino acids. V lost 5 bases and J lost 5, with 15 bases in between. CDR1 is SGHTA, CDR2 FQGTGA, per germline.

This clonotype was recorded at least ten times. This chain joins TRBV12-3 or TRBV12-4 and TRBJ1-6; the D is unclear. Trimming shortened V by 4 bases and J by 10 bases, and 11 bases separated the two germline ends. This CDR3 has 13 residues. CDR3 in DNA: TGTGCCAGCAGTTCGGTGGCCAAATCACCCCTCCACTTT. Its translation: CASSSVAKSPLHF.

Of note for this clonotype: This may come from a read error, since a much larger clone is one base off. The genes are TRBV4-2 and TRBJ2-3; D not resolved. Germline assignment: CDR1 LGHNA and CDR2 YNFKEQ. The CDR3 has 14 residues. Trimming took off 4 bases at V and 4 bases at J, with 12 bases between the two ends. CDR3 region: CASSLRDFADTQYF. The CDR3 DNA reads TGTGCCAGCAGCCTGCGAGATTTTGCAGATACGCAGTATTTT.

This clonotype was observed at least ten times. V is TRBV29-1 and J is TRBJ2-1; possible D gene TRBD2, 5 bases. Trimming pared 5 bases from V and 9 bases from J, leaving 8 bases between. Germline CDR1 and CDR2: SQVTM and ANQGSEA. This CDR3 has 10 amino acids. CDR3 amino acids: CSVNGGEQFF. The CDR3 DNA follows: TGCAGCGTTAATGGAGGTGAGCAGTTCTTC.

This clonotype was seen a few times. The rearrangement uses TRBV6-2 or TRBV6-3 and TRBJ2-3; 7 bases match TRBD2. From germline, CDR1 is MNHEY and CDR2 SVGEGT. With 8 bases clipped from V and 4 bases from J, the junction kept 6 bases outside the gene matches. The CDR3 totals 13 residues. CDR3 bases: TGTGCCAGCGGGGGGGGGTTCGCAGATACGCAGTATTTT. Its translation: CASGGGFADTQYF.

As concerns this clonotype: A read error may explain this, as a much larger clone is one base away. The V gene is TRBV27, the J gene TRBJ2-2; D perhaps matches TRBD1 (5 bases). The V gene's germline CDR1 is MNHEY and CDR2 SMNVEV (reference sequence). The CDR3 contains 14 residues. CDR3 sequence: CANSEDRNTGELFF. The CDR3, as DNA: TGTGCCAACAGTGAAGACAGGAACACCGGGGAGCTGTTTTTT.

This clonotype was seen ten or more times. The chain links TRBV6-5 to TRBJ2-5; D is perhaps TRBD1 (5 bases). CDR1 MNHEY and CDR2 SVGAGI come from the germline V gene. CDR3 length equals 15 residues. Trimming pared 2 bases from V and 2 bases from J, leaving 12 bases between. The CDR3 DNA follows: TGTGCCAGCAGTTACACGGACACATCTCAAGAGACCCAGTACTTC. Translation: CASSYTDTSQETQYF.

In nucleotides, the CDR3 is TGCGCCAGCAGCCCCCGGGACGCAAATGAAAAACTGTTTTTT. Its translation is CASSPRDANEKLFF. The chain joins TRBV4-1 to TRBJ1-4, with D possibly being TRBD1 (5 bases). CDR3 length: 14 amino acids. The germline V gene has CDR1 MGHRA and CDR2 YSYEKL. V was pared by 4 bases and J by 5 bases, with 11 bases between.

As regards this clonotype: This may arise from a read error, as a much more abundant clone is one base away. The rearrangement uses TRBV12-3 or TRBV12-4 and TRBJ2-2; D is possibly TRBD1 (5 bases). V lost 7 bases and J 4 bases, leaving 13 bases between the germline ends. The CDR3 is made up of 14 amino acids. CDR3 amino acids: CASMSRVITGELFF. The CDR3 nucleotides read TGTGCCAGCATGTCCAGGGTTATCACCGGGGAGCTGTTTTTT.

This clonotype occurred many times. This CDR3 reads CASSRVPNTEAFF. Written as DNA, the CDR3 is TGCGCCAGCAGCCGAGTACCGAACACTGAAGCTTTCTTT. The chain couples TRBV5-1 to TRBJ1-1; no clear D gene. This CDR3 spans 13 amino acids. V shed 4 bases and J shed 1 base, with 8 bases lying between them. Germline loops: CDR1 SGHRS, CDR2 YFSETQ.

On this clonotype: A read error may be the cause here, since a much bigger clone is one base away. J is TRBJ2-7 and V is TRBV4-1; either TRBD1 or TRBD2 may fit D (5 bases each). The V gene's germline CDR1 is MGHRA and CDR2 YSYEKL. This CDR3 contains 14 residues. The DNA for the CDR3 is TGCGCCAGCAGCCTAAGGGACGCAACCTACGATCAGTACTTC. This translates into CASSLRDATYDQYF.